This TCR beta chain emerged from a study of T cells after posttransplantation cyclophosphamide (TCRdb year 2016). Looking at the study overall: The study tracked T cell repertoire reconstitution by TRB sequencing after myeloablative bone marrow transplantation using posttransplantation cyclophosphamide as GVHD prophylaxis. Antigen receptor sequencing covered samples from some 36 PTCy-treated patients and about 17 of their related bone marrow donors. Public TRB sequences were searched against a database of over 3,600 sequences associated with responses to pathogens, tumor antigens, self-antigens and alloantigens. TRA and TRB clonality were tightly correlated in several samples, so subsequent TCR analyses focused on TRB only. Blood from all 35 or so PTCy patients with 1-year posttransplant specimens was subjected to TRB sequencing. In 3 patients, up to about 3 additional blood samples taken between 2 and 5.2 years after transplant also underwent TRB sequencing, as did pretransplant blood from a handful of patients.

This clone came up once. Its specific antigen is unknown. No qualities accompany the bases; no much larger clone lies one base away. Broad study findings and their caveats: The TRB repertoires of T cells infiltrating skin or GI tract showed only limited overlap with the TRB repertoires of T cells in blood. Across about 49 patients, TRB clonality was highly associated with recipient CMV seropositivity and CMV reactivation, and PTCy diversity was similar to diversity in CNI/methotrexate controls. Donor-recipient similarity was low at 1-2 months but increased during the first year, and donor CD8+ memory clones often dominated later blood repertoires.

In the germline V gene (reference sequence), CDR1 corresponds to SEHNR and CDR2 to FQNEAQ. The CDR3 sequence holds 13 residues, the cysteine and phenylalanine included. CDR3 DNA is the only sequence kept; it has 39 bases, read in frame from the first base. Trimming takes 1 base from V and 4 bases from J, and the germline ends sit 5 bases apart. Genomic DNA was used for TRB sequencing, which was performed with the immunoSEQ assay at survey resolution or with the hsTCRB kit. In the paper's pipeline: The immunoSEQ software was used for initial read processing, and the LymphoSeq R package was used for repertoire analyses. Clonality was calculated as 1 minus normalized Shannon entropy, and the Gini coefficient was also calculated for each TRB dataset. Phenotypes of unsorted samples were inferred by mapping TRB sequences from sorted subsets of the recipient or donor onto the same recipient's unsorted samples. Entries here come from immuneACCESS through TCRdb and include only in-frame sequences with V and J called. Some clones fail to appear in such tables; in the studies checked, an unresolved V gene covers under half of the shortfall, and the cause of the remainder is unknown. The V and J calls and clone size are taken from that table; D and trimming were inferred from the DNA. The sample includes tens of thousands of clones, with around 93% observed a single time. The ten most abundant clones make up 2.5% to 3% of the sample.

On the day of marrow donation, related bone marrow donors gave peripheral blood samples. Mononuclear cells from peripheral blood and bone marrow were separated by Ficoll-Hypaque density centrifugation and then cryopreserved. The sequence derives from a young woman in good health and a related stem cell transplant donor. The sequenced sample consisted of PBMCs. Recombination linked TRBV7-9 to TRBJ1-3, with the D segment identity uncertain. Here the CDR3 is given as CASSLGEGNTIYF. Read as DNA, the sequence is TGTGCCAGCAGCTTAGGCGAAGGAAACACCATATATTTT.